This entry lists 30 T cell receptor beta chains sequenced from one sample in a study of blood T cell repertoires in COVID-19. Assay: immunoSEQ multiplex PCR; the TCRdb copy retains only in-frame clones and omits some. The table shows 200,000 to 250,000 clones, with 70% to 90% occurring only once. Sequencing was performed on PBMCs or T cells enriched from blood (not recorded which). The receptors shown here come from a woman aged 45-65 years with acute COVID-19.

The chain recombines TRBV25-1 with TRBJ2-1; no clear D. Germline V lookup: CDR1 MGHDK, CDR2 SYGVNS. The V and J ends lost 6 bases and 3 bases respectively, with 6 bases between them. This CDR3 has 12 amino acids. In nucleotides, the CDR3 is TGTGCCAGCAGCGACAACTACAATGAGCAGTTCTTC. Residues: CASSDNYNEQFF.

J is TRBJ1-6 and V is TRBV27; D gene unclear. CDR1 is MNHEY and CDR2 is SMNVEV in the germline V gene (reference sequence). With 2 bases removed from V and 11 bases from J, the gap between germline ends came to 13 bases. This CDR3 comprises 14 residues. CDR3 amino acids: CASSLGSWVTPLHF. The CDR3, as DNA: TGTGCCAGCAGTTTAGGTAGCTGGGTTACACCCCTCCACTTT.

The chain joins TRBV2 to TRBJ2-1, with TRBD2 matching 10 bases. J gave up 4 bases and V 8 bases, and 5 bases lay outside the gene matches. The V gene's germline CDR1 is SNHLY and CDR2 FYNNEI. The CDR3 length is 14 residues. The CDR3 here is CASVNSGRYNEQFF. CDR3 bases: TGTGCCAGCGTTAATAGCGGGAGGTACAATGAGCAGTTCTTC.

The chain uses TRBV14 and TRBJ2-1, with 8 nucleotides matching TRBD2. The CDR3 contains 15 residues. J lost 2 bases, V lost 8 bases, and 8 bases had no gene match. The V gene's germline CDR1 is SGHDN and CDR2 FVKESK. CDR3 protein: CASGNRGLAYNEQFF. CDR3 nucleotides: TGTGCCAGCGGGAACCGGGGACTAGCCTACAATGAGCAGTTCTTC. The full variable domain, rest sourced from reference TRBV14 and TRBJ2-1, is EAGVTQFPSHSVIEKGQTVTLRCDPISGHDNLYWYRRVMGKEIKFLLHFVKESKQDESGMPNNRFLAERTGGTYSTLKVQPAELEDSGVYFCASGNRGLAYNEQFFGPGTRLTVL.

This rearrangement joins TRBV7-9 to TRBJ1-2; a possible D gene is TRBD1 (6 bases). The CDR3 spans 15 residues. The germline V and J ends were trimmed by 0 bases and 6 bases, with 14 bases remaining between them. Germline V gene lookup returns CDR1 SEHNR and CDR2 FQNEAQ (reference sequence). The chain's CDR3 is CASSLAVTGKHGYTF. The DNA for the CDR3 is TGTGCCAGCAGCTTAGCCGTAACAGGGAAGCATGGCTACACCTTC.

This chain connects TRBV11-2 to TRBJ2-7, with D maybe TRBD2 (6 bases). Germline V gives CDR1 SGHAT, CDR2 FQNNGV. CDR3 size: 14 residues. The V end lost 1 base, the J end lost 5 bases, and 12 bases lay between the germline ends. The CDR3 DNA is TGTGCCAGCAGCTTAGGCGGGATTGAAGACGAGCAGTACTTC. Translation: CASSLGGIEDEQYF. Full variable domain (outside the CDR3, taken from reference TRBV11-2 and TRBJ2-7): EAGVAQSPRYKIIEKRQSVAFWCNPISGHATLYWYQQILGQGPKLLIQFQNNGVVDDSQLPKDRFSAERLKGVDSTLKIQPAKLEDSAVYLCASSLGGIEDEQYFGPGTRLTVT.

V is TRBV27 and J is TRBJ1-2; D might be TRBD1 (6 bases). The CDR3 totals 15 residues. Germline loops: CDR1 MNHEY, CDR2 SMNVEV (reference sequence). V lost 5 bases to trimming and J lost 2 bases, with 15 bases between them. Here the CDR3 DNA reads TGTGCCAGCAGTCCTCTTCACACAGGGAACTATGGCTACACCTTC. Translated, it gives CASSPLHTGNYGYTF.

The chain employs TRBV21-1 and TRBJ2-1; the tabulated D call, TRBD2, remains unverified against the DNA. TRBV21-1 is recorded as a pseudogene. The CDR3 contains 16 residues. The CDR3 bases are TGTGCCAGCAGCAAAGCGTCTAATGTTCCCTACAATGAGCAGTTCTTC. Translation: CASSKASNVPYNEQFF.

The chain employs TRBV18 and TRBJ1-5; tentative D call: TRBD1 (6 bases). Trimming took off 6 bases at V and 5 bases at J, with 11 bases between the two ends. The germline CDR1 and CDR2 sequences are KGHSH and LQKENI. There are 13 residues in the CDR3. The CDR3 sequence: CASSVDSHQPQHF. CDR3 in DNA: TGTGCCAGCTCGGTGGACAGCCATCAGCCCCAGCATTTT.

About this clone itself: Different DNA sequences within this sample yield the same CDR3. The chain uses TRBV28 and TRBJ1-5; D is uncertain. CDR3 length: 14 residues. V was trimmed by 4 bases and J by 2 bases, leaving 9 bases between them. Germline V CDR1 and CDR2: MDHEN, SYDVKM. The CDR3 bases are TGTGCCAGCAGTTCTCGAGGCGGCAATCAGCCCCAGCATTTT. It translates to CASSSRGGNQPQHF.

The V and J genes are TRBV3-1 (or the pseudogene TRBV3-2) and TRBJ2-1; 12 bases fit TRBD2. V gave up 4 bases and J gave up 9 bases; unmatched junction bases: 7. Germline V gene lookup returns CDR1 LGHDT and CDR2 YNNKEL (reference sequence). This CDR3 has 15 residues. The CDR3 is CASSPETSGSSEQFF. The CDR3 region has the DNA TGTGCCAGCAGCCCCGAGACTAGCGGGAGTAGTGAGCAGTTCTTC.

The chain joins TRBV4-3 to TRBJ1-1; 8 bases fit TRBD1. V dropped 0 bases and J dropped 4; count of bases not matched to a gene: 4. Germline V CDR1 and CDR2: LGHNA, YSLEER. There are 15 residues in the CDR3. CDR3 bases: TGCGCCAGCAGCCAAGAGACAGGGGCCTTCACTGAAGCTTTCTTT. This translates into CASSQETGAFTEAFF.

This clone was picked up one time. CDR3 nucleotides: TGTGCCAGCAGCCTCGACAGGGCGGGGGATACGCAGTATTTT. It encodes CASSLDRAGDTQYF. This chain links TRBV2 with TRBJ2-3; D possibly corresponds to TRBD1 (7 bases). Germline V gene lookup returns CDR1 SNHLY and CDR2 FYNNEI. The ends were cut back, 6 bases at V and 6 bases at J, with 16 bases in the middle. This CDR3 contains 14 residues. The full variable domain, rest sourced from reference TRBV2 and TRBJ2-3, is EPEVTQTPSHQVTQMGQEVILRCVPISNHLYFYWYRQILGQKVEFLVSFYNNEISEKSEIFDDQFSVERPDGSNFTLKIRSTKLEDSAMYFCASSLDRAGDTQYFGPGTRLTVL.

The CDR3 protein is CATSDFGQGSDTQYF. DNA for the CDR3: TGTGCCACCAGTGATTTCGGACAGGGATCAGATACGCAGTATTTT. The rearrangement uses TRBV24-1 and TRBJ2-3, with 8 bases aligning to TRBD1. Per germline, CDR1 KGHDR and CDR2 SFDVKD. The CDR3 covers 15 residues. V shed 1 base, J shed 4 bases, and the junction held 3 bases outside the gene matches.

This clone is a singleton in its sample. The V and J genes are TRBV4-1 and TRBJ2-3, with TRBD2 as a possible D gene (5 bases). Trimming stripped 0 bases from V and 2 bases from J, with 12 bases between. This CDR3 comprises 16 residues. Germline values: CDR1 MGHRA, CDR2 YSYEKL. The CDR3 sequence: CASSQDYGESTDTQYF. The CDR3 DNA is TGCGCCAGCAGCCAAGACTACGGGGAATCCACAGATACGCAGTATTTT.

The chain combines TRBV27 with TRBJ2-7; the D gene is possibly TRBD1 (7 bases). Trimming took off 3 bases at V and 3 bases at J, with 24 bases between the two ends. Germline V gene lookup returns CDR1 MNHEY and CDR2 SMNVEV (reference sequence). The CDR3 totals 18 residues. CDR3 coding DNA: TGTGCCAGCAGTTTCAGTTGGAGGGGGCGGTTTTCGTACTACGAGCAGTACTTC. Amino acid sequence: CASSFSWRGRFSYYEQYF.

The V call is TRBV11-2, the J call TRBJ1-5; 8 bases fit TRBD1. The V gene end was trimmed by 5 bases and the J gene end by 3 bases; junction bases not matched to a gene: 9. The germline V gene encodes CDR1 SGHAT and CDR2 FQNNGV. This CDR3 has 16 residues. The CDR3 spells CASSDRGQKINQPQHF. CDR3 coding DNA: TGTGCCAGCAGCGACAGGGGCCAGAAAATCAATCAGCCCCAGCATTTT.

This chain connects TRBV27 to TRBJ2-5, with 12 bases lining up with TRBD1. J gave up 5 bases and V 5 bases, and 6 bases lay outside the gene matches. This CDR3 is 15 amino acids long. Germline V CDR1 and CDR2: MNHEY, SMNVEV (reference sequence). The CDR3: CASSHRDRGRETQYF. As DNA, the CDR3 is TGTGCCAGCAGTCACCGGGACAGGGGGCGTGAGACCCAGTACTTC.

The V call is TRBV3-1 (or the pseudogene TRBV3-2), the J call TRBJ1-1; 8 bases are a match to TRBD1. The CDR3 spans 21 residues. Germline loops: CDR1 LGHDT, CDR2 YNNKEL (reference sequence). Trimming at V came to 0 bases and at J to 3 bases, leaving 21 bases not matched to a gene. The CDR3 coding sequence is TGTGCCAGCAGCCAAGATCAAATTAGTTTGGCTTTGGACAGGGCTGACACTGAAGCTTTCTTT. The encoded protein is CASSQDQISLALDRADTEAFF.

This clone was detected only once. The chain employs TRBV30 and TRBJ1-2; no clear D. Trimming cost V 0 bases and J 2 bases, with 10 bases left between them. Germline V gene lookup returns CDR1 GTSNPN and CDR2 SVGIG (reference sequence). The CDR3 extends over 14 amino acids. CDR3 DNA sequence: TGTGCCTGGAGTGTTTCTTCCAGAAACTATGGCTACACCTTC. Translating gives CAWSVSSRNYGYTF.

The V call is TRBV6-5, the J call TRBJ2-1; D gene ambiguous. The CDR3 is 15 amino acids. V lost 2 bases and J lost 0, with 8 bases in between. Per the germline V gene, CDR1 is MNHEY and CDR2 is SVGAGI. DNA of the CDR3: TGTGCCAGCAGTTACCGGTTTAGCTCCTACAATGAGCAGTTCTTC. Translation: CASSYRFSSYNEQFF.

This clone was picked up a small number of times. The chain employs TRBV25-1 and TRBJ1-1, with D perhaps TRBD1 (6 bases). CDR1 and CDR2 from the germline V gene are MGHDK and SYGVNS. The CDR3 is made up of 13 amino acids. V gave up 7 bases and J gave up 3 bases, with 12 bases separating them. The DNA of the CDR3 is TGTGCCAGCACGGGGGGCTGGTACACTGAAGCTTTCTTT. It specifies CASTGGWYTEAFF.

CDR3 nucleotide sequence: TGTGCCAGTAGTGTTGACAGGGAGTATCAGCCCCAGCATTTT. Translating it yields CASSVDREYQPQHF. V is TRBV19 and J is TRBJ1-5; 7 bases map to TRBD1. V shed 5 bases and J 5 bases; nucleotides not matched to a gene: 6. CDR1 and CDR2 (germline): LNHDA, SQIVND (reference sequence). The CDR3 covers 14 residues.

This sequence joins TRBV7-9 and TRBJ2-7; 7 nucleotides align to TRBD1. This CDR3 region has 16 residues. The V segment lost 1 base and the J segment 2 bases; nucleotides outside the gene matches: 8. CDR1 is SEHNR, CDR2 FQNEAQ, per germline (reference sequence). This CDR3 is CASSLVGTVGAYEQYF. CDR3 bases: TGTGCCAGCAGCTTAGTCGGGACAGTTGGGGCCTACGAGCAGTACTTC.

The chain joins TRBV6-5 to TRBJ1-1; D ambiguous. The CDR3 consists of 14 residues. Trimming stripped 4 bases from V and 1 base from J, with 10 bases between. From germline, CDR1 is MNHEY and CDR2 SVGAGI. The chain's CDR3 is CASSFSEGNTEAFF. The CDR3, as DNA: TGTGCCAGCAGTTTTAGTGAGGGGAACACTGAAGCTTTCTTT.

The CDR3 reads CASSPRTGKANYGYTF. In nucleotides, the CDR3 is TGTGCCAGCAGTCCACGGACAGGCAAAGCTAACTATGGCTACACCTTC. J is TRBJ1-2 and V is TRBV7-9; TRBD1 matches at 7 bases. Germline V CDR1 and CDR2: SEHNR, FQNEAQ (reference sequence). After removal of 6 bases from V and 0 bases from J, the junction contained 10 bases not matched to a gene. The CDR3 is made up of 16 amino acids.

The chain is built from TRBV27 and TRBJ1-1; weak D call: TRBD1 (5 bases). CDR3 length: 15 residues. Germline V gives CDR1 MNHEY, CDR2 SMNVEV (reference sequence). Trimming removed 8 bases from V and 6 bases from J, with 22 bases in between. The CDR3 here is CASRTWGGRVAEAFF. In nucleotides, the CDR3 is TGTGCCAGCCGTACATGGGGGGGGAGAGTGGCTGAAGCTTTCTTT.

The chain has TRBV12-3 or TRBV12-4 and TRBJ1-1; maybe TRBD1 (5 bases). This CDR3 has 13 amino acids. Deletions cut 5 bases from V and 1 base from J, with 8 bases between. CDR3 in DNA: TGTGCCAGCAGTGAACAGGAGAACACTGAAGCTTTCTTT. This sequence encodes CASSEQENTEAFF.

The chain recombines TRBV10-3 with TRBJ2-1; 9 nucleotides line up with TRBD1. The V gene end was trimmed by 4 bases and the J gene end by 7 bases; junction bases not matched to a gene: 11. The length of the CDR3 is 16 residues. The germline CDR1 and CDR2 sequences are ENHRY and SYGVKD. The DNA of the CDR3 is TGTGCCATCAGTGCGTCGTTTGGGGACAGGGTGAATGAGCAGTTCTTC. It is translated as CAISASFGDRVNEQFF.

The chain couples TRBV18 to TRBJ1-6; tentatively, D is TRBD1 (5 bases). In germline, CDR1 is KGHSH, CDR2 LQKENI. Trimming took 3 bases from V and 8 from J, leaving 14 bases between them. The CDR3 sequence is 15 residues long. CDR3 loop: CASSPRAGVDSPLHF. CDR3 DNA sequence: TGTGCCAGCTCACCGCGGGCGGGGGTCGATTCACCCCTCCACTTT.